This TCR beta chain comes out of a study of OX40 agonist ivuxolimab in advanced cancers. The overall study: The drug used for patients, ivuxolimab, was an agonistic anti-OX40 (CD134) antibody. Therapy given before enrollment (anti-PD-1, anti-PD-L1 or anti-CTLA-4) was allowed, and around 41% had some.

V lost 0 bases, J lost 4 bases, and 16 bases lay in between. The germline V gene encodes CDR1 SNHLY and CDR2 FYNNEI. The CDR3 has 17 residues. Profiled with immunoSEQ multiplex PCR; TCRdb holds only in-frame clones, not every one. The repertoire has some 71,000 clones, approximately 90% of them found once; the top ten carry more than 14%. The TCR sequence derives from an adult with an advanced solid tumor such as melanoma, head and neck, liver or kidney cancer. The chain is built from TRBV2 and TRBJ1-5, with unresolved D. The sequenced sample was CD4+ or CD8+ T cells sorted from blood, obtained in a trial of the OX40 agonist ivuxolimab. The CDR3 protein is CASSEALRAEGNQPQHF. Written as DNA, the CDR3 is TGTGCCAGCAGTGAAGCGCTTCGGGCAGAAGGAAATCAGCCCCAGCATTTT.